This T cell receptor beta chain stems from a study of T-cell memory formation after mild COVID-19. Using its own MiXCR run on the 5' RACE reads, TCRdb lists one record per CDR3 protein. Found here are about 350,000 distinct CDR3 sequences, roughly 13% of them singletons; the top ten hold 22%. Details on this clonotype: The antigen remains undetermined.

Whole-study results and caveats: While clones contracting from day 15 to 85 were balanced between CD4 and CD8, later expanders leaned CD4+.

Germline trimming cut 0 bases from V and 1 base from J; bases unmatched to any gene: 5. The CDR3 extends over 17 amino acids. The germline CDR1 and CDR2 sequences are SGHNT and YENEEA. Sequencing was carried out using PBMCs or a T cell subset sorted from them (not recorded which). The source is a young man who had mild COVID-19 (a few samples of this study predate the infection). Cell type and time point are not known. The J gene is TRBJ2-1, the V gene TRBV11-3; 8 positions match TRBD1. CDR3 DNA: TGTGCCAGCAGCTTAGAAGGGGGACAGGCGTCCTACAATGAGCAGTTCTTC. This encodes CASSLEGGQASYNEQFF.